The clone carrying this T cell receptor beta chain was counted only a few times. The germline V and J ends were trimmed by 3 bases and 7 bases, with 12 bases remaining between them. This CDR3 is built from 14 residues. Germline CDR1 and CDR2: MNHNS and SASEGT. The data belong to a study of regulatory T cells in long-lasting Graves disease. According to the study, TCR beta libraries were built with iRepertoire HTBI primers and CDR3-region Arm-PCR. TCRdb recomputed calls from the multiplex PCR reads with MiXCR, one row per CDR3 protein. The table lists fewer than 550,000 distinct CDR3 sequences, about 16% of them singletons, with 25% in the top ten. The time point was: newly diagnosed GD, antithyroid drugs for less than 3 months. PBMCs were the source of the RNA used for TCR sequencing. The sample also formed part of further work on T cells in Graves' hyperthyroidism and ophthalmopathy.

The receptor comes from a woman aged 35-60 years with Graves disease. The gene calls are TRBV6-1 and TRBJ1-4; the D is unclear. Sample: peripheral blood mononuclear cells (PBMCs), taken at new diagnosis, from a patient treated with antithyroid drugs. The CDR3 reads CASSDRRTGEKLFF. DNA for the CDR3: TGTGCCAGCAGTGACCGCCGGACTGGTGAAAAACTGTTTTTT.